This is a list of T cell receptor beta chains from one sample in a study of ipilimumab plus nivolumab after autologous stem cell transplantation. Data came from immunoSEQ multiplex PCR; TCRdb stores just in-frame clones and leaves some out. The sample carries under 30,000 clones, about 86% recorded once. Here the sequenced sample was PBMCs, taken in a trial of ipilimumab plus nivolumab as post-transplant consolidation. All receptors derive from a male donor with diffuse large B-cell lymphoma. The CDR3 runs from the conserved cysteine through the conserved F or W. D genes are given only for firm matches. Where a row states a size, it is once, few, many or the class of an expanded clone; other rows omit it.

j_gene: TRBJ2-5
d_gene: TRBD1
v_gene: TRBV11-1
abundance: -
len: 16
CDR3aa: CASSLGGRGYQETQYF
CDR3nt: TGTGCCAGCAGCTTAGGAGGCAGGGGGTACCAAGAGACCCAGTACTTC

j_gene: TRBJ1-1
d_gene: -
v_gene: TRBV29-1
abundance: -
len: 12
CDR3aa: CSAERGNTEAFF
CDR3nt: TGCAGCGCAGAACGGGGGAACACTGAAGCTTTCTTT

j_gene: TRBJ1-1
d_gene: TRBD1
v_gene: TRBV5-1
abundance: -
len: 13
CDR3aa: CATRTGGNTEAFF
CDR3nt: TGCGCCACCAGGACAGGCGGGAACACTGAAGCTTTCTTT

j_gene: TRBJ2-7
d_gene: -
v_gene: TRBV4-1
abundance: once
len: 15
CDR3aa: CASSQEGGETYEQYF
CDR3nt: TGCGCCAGCAGCCAAGAGGGTGGGGAGACCTACGAGCAGTACTTC

j_gene: TRBJ2-3
d_gene: TRBD1
v_gene: TRBV6-5
abundance: -
len: 15
CDR3aa: CASSRQGITTDTQYF
CDR3nt: TGTGCCAGCAGCCGACAGGGAATTACAACAGATACGCAGTATTTT

j_gene: TRBJ1-4
d_gene: -
v_gene: TRBV6-1
abundance: once
len: 12
CDR3aa: CASTEGIEKLFF
CDR3nt: TGTGCCAGCACCGAAGGGATTGAAAAACTGTTTTTT

j_gene: TRBJ2-3
d_gene: -
v_gene: TRBV29-1
abundance: once
len: 16
CDR3aa: CSVDGGASRGTDTQYF
CDR3nt: TGCAGCGTTGATGGGGGCGCTTCGCGGGGCACAGATACGCAGTATTTT

j_gene: TRBJ1-1
d_gene: -
v_gene: TRBV7-6
abundance: -
len: 13
CDR3aa: CASSGSASTEAFF
CDR3nt: TGTGCCAGCAGCGGGTCGGCGAGCACTGAAGCTTTCTTT

j_gene: TRBJ1-2
d_gene: -
v_gene: TRBV9
abundance: -
len: 14
CDR3aa: CASSVSTVSYGYTF
CDR3nt: TGTGCCAGCAGCGTTTCGACAGTCAGCTATGGCTACACCTTC

j_gene: TRBJ2-2
d_gene: -
v_gene: TRBV18
abundance: -
len: 13
CDR3aa: CASSDRYTGELFF
CDR3nt: TGTGCCAGCTCAGACAGGTACACCGGGGAGCTGTTTTTT

j_gene: TRBJ1-2
d_gene: -
v_gene: TRBV6-6
abundance: -
len: 16
CDR3aa: CASSPLGGSRSHGYTF
CDR3nt: TGTGCCAGCAGCCCCTTGGGGGGGAGCAGATCCCATGGCTACACCTTC

j_gene: TRBJ2-6
d_gene: -
v_gene: TRBV7-2
abundance: -
len: 16
CDR3aa: CASSLGGAAGANVLTF
CDR3nt: TGTGCCAGCAGCTTAGGCGGGGCGGCTGGGGCCAACGTCCTGACTTTC

j_gene: TRBJ1-2
d_gene: -
v_gene: TRBV10-2
abundance: -
len: 15
CDR3aa: CASSDYRYNNYGYTF
CDR3nt: TGCGCCAGCAGTGACTACAGATACAATAACTATGGCTACACCTTC

j_gene: TRBJ2-2
d_gene: TRBD2
v_gene: TRBV13
abundance: -
len: 16
CDR3aa: CASSLSLAGGTGELFF
CDR3nt: TGTGCCAGCAGCTTATCCCTAGCGGGGGGCACCGGGGAGCTGTTTTTT

j_gene: TRBJ2-5
d_gene: -
v_gene: TRBV27
abundance: medium-sized
len: 16
CDR3aa: CASSPTWEGATETQYF
CDR3nt: TGTGCCAGCAGTCCAACCTGGGAGGGGGCGACGGAGACCCAGTACTTC

j_gene: TRBJ2-5
d_gene: -
v_gene: TRBV2
abundance: -
len: 14
CDR3aa: CASSSRTVQETQYF
CDR3nt: TGTGCCAGCAGTTCTAGGACGGTCCAAGAGACCCAGTACTTC

j_gene: TRBJ1-4
d_gene: -
v_gene: TRBV7-5
abundance: few
len: 17
CDR3aa: CVRSLGVPGMMGEKLFF
CDR3nt: TGTGTCAGAAGCTTAGGGGTCCCAGGTATGATGGGTGAAAAACTGTTTTTT

j_gene: TRBJ2-2
d_gene: -
v_gene: TRBV5-1
abundance: -
len: 16
CDR3aa: CASSLDPGANTGELFF
CDR3nt: TGCGCCAGCAGCTTGGATCCGGGGGCTAACACCGGGGAGCTGTTTTTT

j_gene: TRBJ2-7
d_gene: -
v_gene: TRBV27
abundance: -
len: 12
CDR3aa: CASSLSGYEQYF
CDR3nt: TGTGCCAGCAGTTTAAGCGGGTACGAGCAGTACTTC

j_gene: TRBJ2-7
d_gene: TRBD1
v_gene: TRBV18
abundance: -
len: 14
CDR3aa: CASCSDRGPGEQYF
CDR3nt: TGTGCCAGCTGCTCGGACAGGGGGCCAGGTGAGCAGTACTTC

j_gene: TRBJ1-1
d_gene: -
v_gene: TRBV29-1
abundance: once
len: 13
CDR3aa: CSVDDRLGVEAFF
CDR3nt: TGCAGCGTTGACGACAGGCTTGGGGTGGAAGCTTTCTTT

j_gene: TRBJ2-2
d_gene: -
v_gene: TRBV7-6
abundance: -
len: 16
CDR3aa: CASSLGWGTNTGELFF
CDR3nt: TGTGCCAGCAGCTTAGGGTGGGGGACGAACACCGGGGAGCTGTTTTTT

j_gene: TRBJ2-1
d_gene: -
v_gene: TRBV6-5
abundance: few
len: 12
CDR3aa: CASSYLGNEQFF
CDR3nt: TGTGCCAGCAGTTACCTGGGCAATGAGCAGTTCTTC

j_gene: TRBJ1-1
d_gene: -
v_gene: TRBV6-4
abundance: -
len: 13
CDR3aa: CASSSGVNTEAFF
CDR3nt: TGTGCCAGCAGTTCCGGTGTAAACACTGAAGCTTTCTTT

j_gene: TRBJ2-5
d_gene: TRBD2
v_gene: TRBV6-1
abundance: -
len: 15
CDR3aa: CASSEWGGTQETQYF
CDR3nt: TGTGCCAGCAGTGAATGGGGGGGGACCCAAGAGACCCAGTACTTC

j_gene: TRBJ2-3
d_gene: -
v_gene: TRBV7-2
abundance: -
len: 16
CDR3aa: CASSLVSYSSTDTQYF
CDR3nt: TGTGCCAGCAGCTTAGTGTCTTACAGCAGCACAGATACGCAGTATTTT

j_gene: TRBJ2-6
d_gene: TRBD1
v_gene: TRBV7-2
abundance: -
len: 16
CDR3aa: CASSFATGVGANVLTF
CDR3nt: TGTGCCAGCAGCTTCGCAACAGGGGTCGGGGCCAACGTCCTGACTTTC

j_gene: TRBJ1-2
d_gene: TRBD1
v_gene: TRBV30
abundance: -
len: 15
CDR3aa: CAWSTTGVKFYGYTF
CDR3nt: TGTGCCTGGAGTACGACAGGGGTCAAGTTCTATGGCTACACCTTC

j_gene: TRBJ2-1
d_gene: TRBD2
v_gene: TRBV5-1
abundance: -
len: 15
CDR3aa: CASSQTSGNYNEQFF
CDR3nt: TGCGCCAGCAGCCAGACTAGCGGGAACTACAATGAGCAGTTCTTC

j_gene: TRBJ2-2
d_gene: -
v_gene: TRBV7-9
abundance: -
len: 12
CDR3aa: CASSRDTGELFF
CDR3nt: TGTGCCAGCAGCAGGGATACCGGGGAGCTGTTTTTT

j_gene: TRBJ2-1
d_gene: -
v_gene: TRBV14
abundance: -
len: 16
CDR3aa: CASSQDGGTAYNEQFF
CDR3nt: TGTGCCAGCAGCCAAGATGGGGGGACAGCCTACAATGAGCAGTTCTTC

j_gene: TRBJ1-4
d_gene: -
v_gene: TRBV7-2
abundance: once
len: 14
CDR3aa: CASSLLLTNEKLFF
CDR3nt: TGTGCCAGCAGCTTATTACTAACTAATGAAAAACTGTTTTTT

j_gene: TRBJ1-2
d_gene: -
v_gene: TRBV5-1
abundance: -
len: 14
CDR3aa: CASSLAGLAYGYTF
CDR3nt: TGCGCCAGCAGCTTGGCCGGACTCGCCTATGGCTACACCTTC

j_gene: TRBJ1-2
d_gene: -
v_gene: TRBV19
abundance: -
len: 17
CDR3aa: CASSSQGRELVNYGYTF
CDR3nt: TGTGCCAGTAGTTCCCAAGGGCGGGAGTTGGTTAACTATGGCTACACCTTC

j_gene: TRBJ2-3
d_gene: TRBD2
v_gene: TRBV7-9
abundance: -
len: 16
CDR3aa: CASSLGLAGRTDTQYF
CDR3nt: TGTGCCAGCAGCTTGGGACTAGCGGGGCGCACAGATACGCAGTATTTT

j_gene: TRBJ2-1
d_gene: -
v_gene: TRBV5-4
abundance: -
len: 13
CDR3aa: CASSRRLNEEQFF
CDR3nt: TGTGCCAGCAGCCGAAGACTGAACGAGGAGCAGTTCTTC

j_gene: TRBJ2-1
d_gene: -
v_gene: TRBV7-9
abundance: once
len: 16
CDR3aa: CASSRRAVSSYNEQFF
CDR3nt: TGTGCCAGCAGCCGCCGGGCCGTCAGCTCCTACAATGAGCAGTTCTTC

j_gene: TRBJ1-1
d_gene: -
v_gene: TRBV4-1
abundance: -
len: 17
CDR3aa: CASSQDWNRGRDTEAFF
CDR3nt: TGCGCCAGCAGCCAAGATTGGAACCGGGGCCGGGACACTGAAGCTTTCTTT

j_gene: TRBJ1-2
d_gene: TRBD1
v_gene: TRBV28
abundance: once
len: 15
CDR3aa: CASSPYGTGSAGYTF
CDR3nt: TGTGCCAGCAGTCCCTACGGGACAGGGTCGGCTGGCTACACCTTC

j_gene: TRBJ2-3
d_gene: -
v_gene: TRBV11-2
abundance: -
len: 14
CDR3aa: CASSLDLATDTQYF
CDR3nt: TGTGCCAGCAGCTTAGATCTCGCCACAGATACGCAGTATTTT

j_gene: TRBJ1-2
d_gene: -
v_gene: TRBV5-4
abundance: -
len: 15
CDR3aa: CASSPSGTRNYGYTF
CDR3nt: TGTGCCAGCAGCCCATCCGGGACGAGGAACTATGGCTACACCTTC

j_gene: TRBJ2-5
d_gene: -
v_gene: TRBV21-1
abundance: -
len: 16
CDR3aa: CASSKGGGAGQETQYF
CDR3nt: TGTGCCAGCAGCAAAGGAGGCGGGGCCGGACAAGAGACCCAGTACTTC

j_gene: TRBJ2-3
d_gene: TRBD2
v_gene: TRBV19
abundance: -
len: 21
CDR3aa: CASSRRGRWLAGGRSTDTQYF
CDR3nt: TGTGCCAGTAGTAGGAGGGGTAGGTGGCTAGCGGGGGGACGAAGCACAGATACGCAGTATTTT

j_gene: TRBJ1-4
d_gene: TRBD1
v_gene: TRBV7-3
abundance: -
len: 15
CDR3aa: CASSLTGQGYEKLFF
CDR3nt: TGTGCCAGCAGCTTAACGGGACAGGGTTATGAAAAACTGTTTTTT

j_gene: TRBJ2-3
d_gene: TRBD2
v_gene: TRBV19
abundance: once
len: 17
CDR3aa: CASSTLGLAGFTDTQYF
CDR3nt: TGTGCCAGTAGTACTTTAGGACTAGCGGGGTTCACAGATACGCAGTATTTT

j_gene: TRBJ1-2
d_gene: -
v_gene: TRBV2
abundance: few
len: 14
CDR3aa: CATSKGAANYGYTF
CDR3nt: TGTGCCACCTCCAAAGGGGCCGCTAACTATGGCTACACCTTC

j_gene: TRBJ1-1
d_gene: -
v_gene: TRBV7-2
abundance: -
len: 13
CDR3aa: CASSFSVRTEAFF
CDR3nt: TGTGCCAGCAGCTTTTCAGTTCGCACTGAAGCTTTCTTT

j_gene: TRBJ2-4
d_gene: TRBD1
v_gene: TRBV12-5
abundance: -
len: 14
CDR3aa: CASGLEGQGDIQYF
CDR3nt: TGTGCTAGTGGTTTGGAAGGACAGGGGGACATTCAGTACTTC

j_gene: TRBJ2-1
d_gene: TRBD2
v_gene: TRBV19
abundance: medium-sized
len: 16
CDR3aa: CASSTGSAGGRSEQFF
CDR3nt: TGTGCCAGTAGTACCGGGAGCGCGGGGGGGCGGAGTGAGCAGTTCTTC

j_gene: TRBJ1-4
d_gene: -
v_gene: TRBV19
abundance: -
len: 17
CDR3aa: CASSSQRGNLKSEKLFF
CDR3nt: TGTGCCAGTAGTAGCCAGCGCGGTAATCTCAAGAGTGAAAAACTGTTTTTT